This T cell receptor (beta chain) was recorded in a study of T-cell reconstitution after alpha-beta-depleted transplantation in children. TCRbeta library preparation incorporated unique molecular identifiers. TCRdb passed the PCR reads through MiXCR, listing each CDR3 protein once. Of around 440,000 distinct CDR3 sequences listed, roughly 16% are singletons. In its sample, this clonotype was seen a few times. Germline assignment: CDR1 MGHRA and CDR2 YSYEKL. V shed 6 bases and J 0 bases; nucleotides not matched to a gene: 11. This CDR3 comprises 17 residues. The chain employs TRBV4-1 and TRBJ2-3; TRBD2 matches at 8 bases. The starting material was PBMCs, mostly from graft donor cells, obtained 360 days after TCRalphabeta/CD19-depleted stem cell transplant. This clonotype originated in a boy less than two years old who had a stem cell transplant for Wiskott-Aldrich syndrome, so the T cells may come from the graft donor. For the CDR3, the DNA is TGCGCCAGCAGTCCCATCTTCAGCGGGAGAAGCACAGATACGCAGTATTTT. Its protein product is CASSPIFSGRSTDTQYF.